The present TCR beta chain was sequenced within a study of T cell responses to AZD1222 COVID-19 vaccine. Notes on the study in general: At study baseline, merely several AZD1222 recipients were seropositive.

A remark on this clone: Its antigen is undetermined.

The CDR3 consists of 14 residues. Germline assignment: CDR1 MNHEY and CDR2 SVGAGI. V lost 4 bases to trimming and J lost 1 base, with 10 bases between them. TCRdb's copy holds only in-frame clones and misses some; the assay was immunoSEQ multiplex PCR. The sample lists roughly 120,000 clones, about 90% occurring once. The sample here was peripheral blood, taken on day 0 of AZD1222 vaccination. The chain employs TRBV6-5 and TRBJ1-1; no reliable D call. This sequence originates from an adult in good health. Here the CDR3 DNA reads TGTGCCAGCAGTTCCCCTGATACGAACACTGAAGCTTTCTTT. This sequence encodes CASSSPDTNTEAFF.